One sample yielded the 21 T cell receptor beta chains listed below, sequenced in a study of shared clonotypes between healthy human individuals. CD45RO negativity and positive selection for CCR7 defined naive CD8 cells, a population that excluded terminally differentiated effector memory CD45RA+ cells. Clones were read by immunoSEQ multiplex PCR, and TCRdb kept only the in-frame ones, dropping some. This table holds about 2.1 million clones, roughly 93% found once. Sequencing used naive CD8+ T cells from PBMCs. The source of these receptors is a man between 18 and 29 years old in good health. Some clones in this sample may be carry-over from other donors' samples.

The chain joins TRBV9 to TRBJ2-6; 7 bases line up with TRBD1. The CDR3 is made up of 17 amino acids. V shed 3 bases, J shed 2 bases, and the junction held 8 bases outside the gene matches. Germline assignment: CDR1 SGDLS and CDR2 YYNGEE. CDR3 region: CASSGDSYIPGANVLTF. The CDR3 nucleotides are TGTGCCAGCAGCGGGGACAGCTATATACCTGGGGCCAACGTCCTGACTTTC.

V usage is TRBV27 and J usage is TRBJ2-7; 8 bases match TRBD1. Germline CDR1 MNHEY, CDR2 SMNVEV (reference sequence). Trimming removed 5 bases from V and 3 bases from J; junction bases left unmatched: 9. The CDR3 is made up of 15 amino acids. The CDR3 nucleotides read TGTGCCAGCAGTCTAGGACAGGGTGGATTCTACGAGCAGTACTTC. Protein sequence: CASSLGQGGFYEQYF.

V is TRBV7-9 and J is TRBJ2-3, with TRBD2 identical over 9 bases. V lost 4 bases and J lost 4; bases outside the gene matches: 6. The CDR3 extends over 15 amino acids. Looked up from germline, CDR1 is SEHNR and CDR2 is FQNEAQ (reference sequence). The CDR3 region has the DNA TGTGCCAGCAGCTCAAGACTAGCGGCCGCAGATACGCAGTATTTT. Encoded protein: CASSSRLAAADTQYF. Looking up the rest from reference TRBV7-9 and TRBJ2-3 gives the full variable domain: DTGVSQNPRHKITKRGQNVTFRCDPISEHNRLYWYRQTLGQGPEFLTYFQNEAQLEKSRLLSDRFSAERPKGSFSTLEIQRTEQGDSAMYLCASSSRLAAADTQYFGPGTRLTVL.

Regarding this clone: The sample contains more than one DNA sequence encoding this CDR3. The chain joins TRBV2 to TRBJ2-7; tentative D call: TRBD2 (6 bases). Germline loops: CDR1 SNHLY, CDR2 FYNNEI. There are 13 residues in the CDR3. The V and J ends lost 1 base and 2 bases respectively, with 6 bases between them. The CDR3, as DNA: TGTGCCAGCAGTGAAGGCGGGACCTACGAGCAGTACTTC. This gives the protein CASSEGGTYEQYF.

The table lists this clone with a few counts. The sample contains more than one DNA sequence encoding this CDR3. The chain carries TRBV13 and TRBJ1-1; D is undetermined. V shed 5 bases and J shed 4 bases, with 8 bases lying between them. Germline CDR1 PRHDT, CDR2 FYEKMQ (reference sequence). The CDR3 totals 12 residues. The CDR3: CASSRGRTEAFF. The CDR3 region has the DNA TGTGCCAGCAGCCGAGGGCGCACTGAAGCTTTCTTT.

The CDR3 DNA reads as TGTGCCAGCAGCCAAGGAGATAAGCAGTTCTTC. It is translated as CASSQGDKQFF. The chain employs TRBV9 and TRBJ2-1, with D hard to call. The CDR3 contains 11 residues. The germline gives CDR1 SGDLS, CDR2 YYNGEE. Trimming pared 4 bases from V and 11 bases from J, leaving 10 bases between.

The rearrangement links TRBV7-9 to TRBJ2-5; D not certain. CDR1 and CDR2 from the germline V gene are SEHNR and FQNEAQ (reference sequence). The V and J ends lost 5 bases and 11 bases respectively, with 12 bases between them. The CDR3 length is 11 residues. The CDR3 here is CASSPSTEQYF. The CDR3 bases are TGTGCCAGCAGCCCGAGCACGGAGCAGTACTTC.

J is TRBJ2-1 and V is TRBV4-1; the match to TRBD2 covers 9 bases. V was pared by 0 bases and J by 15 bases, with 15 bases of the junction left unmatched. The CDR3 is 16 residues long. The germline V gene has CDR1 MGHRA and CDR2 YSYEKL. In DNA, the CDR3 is TGCGCCAGCAGCCAAGATCCGGGCGGGAGGGCCCTCCAGATGTTCTTC. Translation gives CASSQDPGGRALQMFF.

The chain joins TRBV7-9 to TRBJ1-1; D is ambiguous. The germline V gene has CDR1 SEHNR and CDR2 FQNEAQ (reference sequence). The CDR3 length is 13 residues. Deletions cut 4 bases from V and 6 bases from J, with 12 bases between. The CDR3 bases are TGTGCCAGCAGCTCTTCCCTCCTGCCTGAAGCTTTCTTT. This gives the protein CASSSSLLPEAFF.

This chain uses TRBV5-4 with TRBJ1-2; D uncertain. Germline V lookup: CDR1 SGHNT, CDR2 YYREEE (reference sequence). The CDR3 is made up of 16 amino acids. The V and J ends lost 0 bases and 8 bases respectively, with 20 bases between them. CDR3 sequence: CASSLGPGISWGGYTF. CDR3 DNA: TGTGCCAGCAGCTTGGGGCCGGGCATCTCCTGGGGAGGCTACACCTTC.

This chain's CDR3 is CASSQRLGSGNTQYF. The CDR3 region has the DNA TGTGCCAGCAGCCAACGATTAGGCTCTGGGAATACGCAGTATTTT. The rearrangement uses TRBV7-8 and TRBJ2-3; D remains unclear. V was cut by 5 bases and J by 7 bases, with 19 bases left in between. CDR1 is SGHVS and CDR2 is FQNEAQ in the germline V gene. The CDR3 runs to 15 residues.

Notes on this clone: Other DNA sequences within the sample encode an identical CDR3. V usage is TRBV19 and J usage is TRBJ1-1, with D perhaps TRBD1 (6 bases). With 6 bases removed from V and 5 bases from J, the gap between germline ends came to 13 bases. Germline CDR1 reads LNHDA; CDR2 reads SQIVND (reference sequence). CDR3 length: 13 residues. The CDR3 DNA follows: TGTGCCAGTAGAGCCGGGGGCCTAACTGAAGCTTTCTTT. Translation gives CASRAGGLTEAFF. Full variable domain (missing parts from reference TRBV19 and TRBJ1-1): DGGITQSPKYLFRKEGQNVTLSCEQNLNHDAMYWYRQDPGQGLRLIYYSQIVNDFQKGDIAEGYSVSREKKESFPLTVTSAQKNPTAFYLCASRAGGLTEAFFGQGTRLTVV.

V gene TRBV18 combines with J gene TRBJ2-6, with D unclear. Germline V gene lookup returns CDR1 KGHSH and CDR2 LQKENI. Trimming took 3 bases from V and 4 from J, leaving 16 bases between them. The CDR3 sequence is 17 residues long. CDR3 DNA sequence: TGTGCCAGCTCACCCATTTGGGGTGATCTCGGGGCCAACGTCCTGACTTTC. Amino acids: CASSPIWGDLGANVLTF.

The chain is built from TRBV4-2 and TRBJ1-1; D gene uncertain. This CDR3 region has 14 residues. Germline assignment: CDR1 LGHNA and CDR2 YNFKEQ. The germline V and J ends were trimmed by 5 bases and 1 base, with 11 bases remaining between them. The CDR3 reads CASSTPAGNTEAFF. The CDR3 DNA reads TGTGCCAGCAGCACACCGGCAGGGAACACTGAAGCTTTCTTT.

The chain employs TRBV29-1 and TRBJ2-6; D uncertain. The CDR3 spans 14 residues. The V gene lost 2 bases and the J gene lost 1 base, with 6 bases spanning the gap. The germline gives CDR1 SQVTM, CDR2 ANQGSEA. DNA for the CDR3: TGCAGCGTTGAATCGGCGTCTGGGGCCAACGTCCTGACTTTC. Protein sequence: CSVESASGANVLTF.

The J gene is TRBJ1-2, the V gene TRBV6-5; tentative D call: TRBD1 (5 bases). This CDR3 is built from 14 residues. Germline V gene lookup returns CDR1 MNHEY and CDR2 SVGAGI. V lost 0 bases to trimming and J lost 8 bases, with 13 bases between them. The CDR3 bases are TGTGCCAGCAGTTACTCGGAGGGGTTCGGAGGCTACACCTTC. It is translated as CASSYSEGFGGYTF.

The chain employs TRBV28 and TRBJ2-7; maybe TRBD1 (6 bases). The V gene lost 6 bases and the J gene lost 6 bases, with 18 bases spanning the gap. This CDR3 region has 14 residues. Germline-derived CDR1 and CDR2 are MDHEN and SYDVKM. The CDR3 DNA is TGTGCCAGCAGGGACAGAACCTACGGTGGCGAGCAGTACTTC. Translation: CASRDRTYGGEQYF. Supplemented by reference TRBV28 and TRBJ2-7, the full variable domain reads DVKVTQSSRYLVKRTGEKVFLECVQDMDHENMFWYRQDPGLGLRLIYFSYDVKMKEKGDIPEGYSVSREKKERFSLILESASTNQTSMYLCASRDRTYGGEQYFGPGTRLTVT.

The CDR3 here is CASSTSENTGELFF. CDR3 nucleotides: TGTGCCAGCTCGACTAGCGAAAACACCGGGGAGCTGTTTTTT. The chain links TRBV27 to TRBJ2-2, with TRBD2 matching 8 bases. Germline lookup yields CDR1 MNHEY and CDR2 SMNVEV (reference sequence). Germline trimming cut 8 bases from V and 2 bases from J; bases unmatched to any gene: 4. The CDR3 sequence is 14 residues long.

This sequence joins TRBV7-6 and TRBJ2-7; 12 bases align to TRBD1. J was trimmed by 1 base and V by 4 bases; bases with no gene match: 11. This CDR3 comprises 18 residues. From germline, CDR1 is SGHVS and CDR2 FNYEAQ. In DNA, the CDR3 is TGTGCCAGCAGCTCCCGGGACAGGGGGCAGAAGGGGTCCTACGAGCAGTACTTC. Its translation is CASSSRDRGQKGSYEQYF.

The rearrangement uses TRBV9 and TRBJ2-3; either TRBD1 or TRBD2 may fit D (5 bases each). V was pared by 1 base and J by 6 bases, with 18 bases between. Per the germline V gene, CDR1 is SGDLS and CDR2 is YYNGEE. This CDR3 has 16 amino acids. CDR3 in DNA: TGTGCCAGCAGCGTAAACCGGGACGGAGATCCTGATACGCAGTATTTT. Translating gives CASSVNRDGDPDTQYF.

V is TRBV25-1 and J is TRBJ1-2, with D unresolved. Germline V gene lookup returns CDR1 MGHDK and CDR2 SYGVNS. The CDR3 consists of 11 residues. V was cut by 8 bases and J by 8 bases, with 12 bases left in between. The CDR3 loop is CASGPPPGYTF. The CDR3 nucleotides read TGTGCCAGCGGACCCCCCCCGGGCTACACCTTC.